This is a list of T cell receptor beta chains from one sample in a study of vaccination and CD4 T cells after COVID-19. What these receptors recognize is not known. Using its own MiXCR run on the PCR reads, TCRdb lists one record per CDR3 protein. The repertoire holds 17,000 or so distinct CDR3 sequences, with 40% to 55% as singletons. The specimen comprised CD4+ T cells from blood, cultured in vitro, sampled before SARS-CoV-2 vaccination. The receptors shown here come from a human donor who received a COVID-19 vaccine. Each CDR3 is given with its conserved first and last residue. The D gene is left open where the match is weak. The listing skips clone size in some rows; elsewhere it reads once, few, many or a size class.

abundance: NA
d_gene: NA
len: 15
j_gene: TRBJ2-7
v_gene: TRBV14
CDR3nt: TGTGCCAGCAGCCAAGGGGCGGGTAGTTCCTACGAGCAGTACTTC
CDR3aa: CASSQGAGSSYEQYF

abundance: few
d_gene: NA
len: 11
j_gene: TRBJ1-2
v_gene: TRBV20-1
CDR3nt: TGCAGTGCTAGAATGGCCTATGGCTACACCTTC
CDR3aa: CSARMAYGYTF

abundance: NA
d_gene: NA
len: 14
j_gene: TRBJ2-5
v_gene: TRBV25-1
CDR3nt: TGTGCCAGCAGTGGATACAGGGACCAAGAGACCCAGTACTTC
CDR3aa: CASSGYRDQETQYF

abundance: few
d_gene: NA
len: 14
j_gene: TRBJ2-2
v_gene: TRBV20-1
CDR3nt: TGCAGTGCTAGGAGGGGGGTGAACACCGGGGAGCTGTTTTTT
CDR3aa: CSARRGVNTGELFF

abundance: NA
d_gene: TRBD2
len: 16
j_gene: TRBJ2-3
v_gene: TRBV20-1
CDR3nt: TGCAGTGCTAGAGGTGCCGAGCGGGGTAGGTCGGATACGCAGTATTTT
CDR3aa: CSARGAERGRSDTQYF

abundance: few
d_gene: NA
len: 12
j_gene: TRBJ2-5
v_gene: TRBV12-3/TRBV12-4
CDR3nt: TGTGCCAGCAGTTTAGGAGTCAGGGGCCAGTACTTC
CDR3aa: CASSLGVRGQYF

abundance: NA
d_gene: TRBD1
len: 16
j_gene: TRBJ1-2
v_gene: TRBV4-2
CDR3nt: TGTGCCAGCAGCCAAGATCCGGGCAGGGGGCGTGCGGGCTACACCTTC
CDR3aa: CASSQDPGRGRAGYTF

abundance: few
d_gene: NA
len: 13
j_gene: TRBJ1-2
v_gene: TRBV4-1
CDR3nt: TGCGCCAGCAGCCAAGGCAGGGGTGGTGGCTACACCTTC
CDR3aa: CASSQGRGGGYTF

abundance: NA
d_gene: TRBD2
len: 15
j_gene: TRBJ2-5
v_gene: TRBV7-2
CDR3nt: TGTGCCAGCAGCTTAGAGGCGGGGGGGGGGGAGACCCAGTACTTC
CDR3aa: CASSLEAGGGETQYF

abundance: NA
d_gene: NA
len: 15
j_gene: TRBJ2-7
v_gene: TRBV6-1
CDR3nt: TGTGCCAGCAGTGATCCTAGGGCAGGGGGGGACGAGCAGTACTTC
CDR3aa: CASSDPRAGGDEQYF

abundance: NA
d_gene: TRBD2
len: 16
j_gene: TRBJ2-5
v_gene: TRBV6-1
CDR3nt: TGTGCCAGCAGAGTGACTAGCGGGGGGCCCAAGGGGACCCAGTACTTC
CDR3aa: CASRVTSGGPKGTQYF

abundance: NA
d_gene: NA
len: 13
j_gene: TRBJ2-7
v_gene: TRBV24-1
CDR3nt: TGTGCCACCAGTGATTTTGAGGGGGACGAGCAGTACTTC
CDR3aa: CATSDFEGDEQYF

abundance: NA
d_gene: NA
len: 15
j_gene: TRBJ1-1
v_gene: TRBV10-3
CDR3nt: TGTGCCATCAGTGAGTCAGAGGGAAGTGGCACTGAAGCTTTCTTT
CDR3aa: CAISESEGSGTEAFF

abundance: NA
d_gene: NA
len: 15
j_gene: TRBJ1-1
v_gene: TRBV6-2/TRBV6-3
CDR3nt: TGTGCCAGCAGTTCCGGGGACCCGCGGAACACTGAAGCTTTCTTT
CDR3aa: CASSSGDPRNTEAFF

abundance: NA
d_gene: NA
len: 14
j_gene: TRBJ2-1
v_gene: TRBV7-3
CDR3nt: TGTGCCAGCAGCTTAAATGCAGCCGACAATGAGCAGTTCTTC
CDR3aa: CASSLNAADNEQFF

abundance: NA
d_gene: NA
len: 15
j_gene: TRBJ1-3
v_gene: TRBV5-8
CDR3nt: TGTGCCAGCAGCTCAGGGGACACCTCTGGAAACACCATATATTTT
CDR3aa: CASSSGDTSGNTIYF

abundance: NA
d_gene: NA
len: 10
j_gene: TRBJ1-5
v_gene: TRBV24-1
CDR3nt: TGTGCCACCGCTCTGACGCCCCAGCATTTT
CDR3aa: CATALTPQHF

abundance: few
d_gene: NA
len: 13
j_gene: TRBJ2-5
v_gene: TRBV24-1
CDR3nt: TGTGCCACCAGTGATCCCTCTAGAGAGACCCAGTACTTC
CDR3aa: CATSDPSRETQYF

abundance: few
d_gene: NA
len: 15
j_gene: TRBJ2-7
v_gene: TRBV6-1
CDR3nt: TGTGCCAGCAGGGACCACAGGGATTGGGGGGACGAGCAGTACTTC
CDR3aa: CASRDHRDWGDEQYF